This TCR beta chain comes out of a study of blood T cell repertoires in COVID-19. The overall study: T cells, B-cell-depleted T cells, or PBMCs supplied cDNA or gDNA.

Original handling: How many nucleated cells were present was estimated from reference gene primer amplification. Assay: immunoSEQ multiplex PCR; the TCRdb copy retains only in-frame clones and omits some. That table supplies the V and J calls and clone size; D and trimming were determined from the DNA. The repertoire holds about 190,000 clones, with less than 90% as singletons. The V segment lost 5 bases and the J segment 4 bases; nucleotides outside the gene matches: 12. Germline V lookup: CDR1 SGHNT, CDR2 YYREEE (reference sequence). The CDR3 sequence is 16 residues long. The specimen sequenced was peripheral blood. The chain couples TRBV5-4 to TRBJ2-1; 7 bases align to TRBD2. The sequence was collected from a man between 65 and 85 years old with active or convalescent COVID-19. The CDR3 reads CASRPAWAGVYNEQFF. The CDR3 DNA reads TGTGCCAGCAGGCCTGCCTGGGCGGGAGTGTACAATGAGCAGTTCTTC.